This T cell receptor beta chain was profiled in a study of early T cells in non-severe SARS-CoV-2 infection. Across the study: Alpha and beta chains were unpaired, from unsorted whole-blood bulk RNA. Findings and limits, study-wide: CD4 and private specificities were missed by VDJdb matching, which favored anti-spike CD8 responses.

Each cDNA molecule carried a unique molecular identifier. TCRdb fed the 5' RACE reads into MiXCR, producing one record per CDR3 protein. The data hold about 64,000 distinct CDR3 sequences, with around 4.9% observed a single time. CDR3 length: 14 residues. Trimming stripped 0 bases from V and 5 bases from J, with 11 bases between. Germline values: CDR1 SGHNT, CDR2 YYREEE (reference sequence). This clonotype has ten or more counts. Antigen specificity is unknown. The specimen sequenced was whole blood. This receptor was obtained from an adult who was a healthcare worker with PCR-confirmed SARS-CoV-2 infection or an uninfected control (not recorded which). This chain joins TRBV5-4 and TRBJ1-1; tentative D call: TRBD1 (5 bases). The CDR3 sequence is CASSLGIGVTEAFF. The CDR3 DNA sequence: TGTGCCAGCAGCTTGGGGATAGGGGTAACTGAAGCTTTCTTT.